The T cell receptor (beta chain) described here comes from a study of OX40 agonist ivuxolimab in advanced cancers. Study-level background: Intravenous ivuxolimab was administered to patients every 2 weeks at 0.01 to 10 mg/kg. It was permissible to have had prior anti-PD-1, anti-PD-L1 or anti-CTLA-4 therapy, and approximately 41% had some.

The CDR3 contains 14 residues. The germline V gene has CDR1 MNHEY and CDR2 SVGAGI. V lost 4 bases and J 3 bases, leaving 11 bases between the germline ends. The table came from immunoSEQ multiplex PCR; TCRdb's copy has only in-frame clones and leaves some out. Among about 110,000 clones listed, 80% to 95% were seen once. The receptor comes from an adult with an advanced solid tumor such as melanoma, head and neck, liver or kidney cancer. The sequenced sample was CD4+ or CD8+ T cells sorted from blood, obtained in a trial of the OX40 agonist ivuxolimab. V usage is TRBV6-5 and J usage is TRBJ2-3, with D hard to call. CDR3 in amino acids: CASSSAQWTDTQYF. In nucleotides, the CDR3 is TGTGCCAGCAGTTCTGCGCAATGGACAGATACGCAGTATTTT.